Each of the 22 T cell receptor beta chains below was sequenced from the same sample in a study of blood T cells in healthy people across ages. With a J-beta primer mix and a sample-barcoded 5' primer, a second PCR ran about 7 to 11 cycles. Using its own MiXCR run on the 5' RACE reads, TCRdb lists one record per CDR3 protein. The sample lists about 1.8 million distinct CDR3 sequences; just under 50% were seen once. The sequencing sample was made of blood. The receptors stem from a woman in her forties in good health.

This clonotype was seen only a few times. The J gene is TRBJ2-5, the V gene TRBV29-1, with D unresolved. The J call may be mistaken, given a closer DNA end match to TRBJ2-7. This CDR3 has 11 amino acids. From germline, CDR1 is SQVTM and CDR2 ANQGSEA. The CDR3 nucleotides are TGCAGCGTTGTTGCCAGAGGCGAGCAGTACTTC. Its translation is CSVVARGEQYF.

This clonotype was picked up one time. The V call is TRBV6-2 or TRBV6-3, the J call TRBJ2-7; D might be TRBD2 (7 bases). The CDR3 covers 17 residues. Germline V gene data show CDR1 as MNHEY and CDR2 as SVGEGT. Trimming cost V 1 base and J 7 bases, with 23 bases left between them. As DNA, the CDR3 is TGTGCCAGCAGTTACTTGTCCGGGGGGCCGACCTACAATGAGCAGTACTTC. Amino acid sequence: CASSYLSGGPTYNEQYF.

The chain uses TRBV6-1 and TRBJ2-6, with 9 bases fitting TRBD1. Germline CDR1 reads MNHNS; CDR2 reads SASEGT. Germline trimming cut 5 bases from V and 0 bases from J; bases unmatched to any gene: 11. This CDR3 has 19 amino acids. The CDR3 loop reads CASSLTGQGTDSGANVLTF. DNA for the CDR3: TGTGCCAGCAGTCTTACGGGACAGGGAACTGACTCTGGGGCCAACGTCCTGACTTTC.

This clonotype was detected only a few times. The DNA of the CDR3 is TGTGCCAGCACCGAGACAGGGATAGCCTACGAGCAGTACTTC. Translating it yields CASTETGIAYEQYF. The V and J genes are TRBV6-6 and TRBJ2-7, with TRBD1 matching 7 bases. V shed 7 bases, J shed 2 bases, and the junction held 8 bases outside the gene matches. Germline V gives CDR1 MNHNY, CDR2 SVGAGI (reference sequence). This CDR3 is built from 14 residues.

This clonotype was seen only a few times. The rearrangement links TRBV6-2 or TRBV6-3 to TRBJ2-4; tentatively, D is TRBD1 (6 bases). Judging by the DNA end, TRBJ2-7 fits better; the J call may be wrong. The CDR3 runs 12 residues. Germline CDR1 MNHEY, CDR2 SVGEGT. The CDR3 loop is CATSKQGSEQYF. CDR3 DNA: TGTGCCACCTCTAAACAGGGATCCGAGCAGTACTTC.

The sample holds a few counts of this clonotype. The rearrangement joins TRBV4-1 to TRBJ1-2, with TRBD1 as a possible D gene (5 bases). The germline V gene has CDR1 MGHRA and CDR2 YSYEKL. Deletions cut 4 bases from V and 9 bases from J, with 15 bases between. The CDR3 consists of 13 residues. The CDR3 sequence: CASSPGTVGSYTF. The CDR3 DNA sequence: TGCGCCAGCAGCCCCGGGACGGTTGGGAGCTACACCTTC.

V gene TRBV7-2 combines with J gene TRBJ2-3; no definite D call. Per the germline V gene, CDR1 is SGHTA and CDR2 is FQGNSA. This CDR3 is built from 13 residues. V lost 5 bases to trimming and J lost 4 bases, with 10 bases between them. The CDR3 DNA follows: TGTGCCAGCAGCGTTTATTTGGCAGATACGCAGTATTTT. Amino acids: CASSVYLADTQYF.

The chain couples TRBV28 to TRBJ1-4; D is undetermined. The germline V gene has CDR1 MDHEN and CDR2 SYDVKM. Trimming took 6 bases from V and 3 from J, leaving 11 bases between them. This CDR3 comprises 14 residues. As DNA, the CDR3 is TGTGCCAGCAGATCCGGGAGCTCTAATGAAAAACTGTTTTTT. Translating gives CASRSGSSNEKLFF.

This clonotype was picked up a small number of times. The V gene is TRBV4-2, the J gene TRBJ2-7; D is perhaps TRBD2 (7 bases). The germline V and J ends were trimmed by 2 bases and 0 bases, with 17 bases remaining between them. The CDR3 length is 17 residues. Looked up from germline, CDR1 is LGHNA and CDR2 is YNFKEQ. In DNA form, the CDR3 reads TGTGCCAGCAGCCAACCCTTGGGGGGGGCGTTCTCCTACGAGCAGTACTTC. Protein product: CASSQPLGGAFSYEQYF.

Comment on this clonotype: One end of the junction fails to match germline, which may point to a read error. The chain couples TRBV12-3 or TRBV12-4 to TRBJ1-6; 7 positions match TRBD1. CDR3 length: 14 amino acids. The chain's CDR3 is CTSSLSTGNSPLHF. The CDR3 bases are TGTACCAGCAGTTTATCGACAGGGAATTCACCCCTCCACTTT.

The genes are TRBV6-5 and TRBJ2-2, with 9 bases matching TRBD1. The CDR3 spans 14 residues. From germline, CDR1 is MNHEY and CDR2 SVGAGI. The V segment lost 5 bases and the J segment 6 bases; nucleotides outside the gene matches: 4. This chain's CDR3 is CASSLRQGAGELFF. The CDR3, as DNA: TGTGCCAGCAGTCTTCGACAGGGGGCCGGGGAGCTGTTTTTT.

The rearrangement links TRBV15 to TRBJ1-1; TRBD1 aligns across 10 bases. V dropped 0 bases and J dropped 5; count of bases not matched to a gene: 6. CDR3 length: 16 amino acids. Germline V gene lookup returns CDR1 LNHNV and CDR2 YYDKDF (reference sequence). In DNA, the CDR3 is TGTGCCACCAGCAGAGAGTGGGACAGGGGAGAAACTGAAGCTTTCTTT. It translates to CATSREWDRGETEAFF.

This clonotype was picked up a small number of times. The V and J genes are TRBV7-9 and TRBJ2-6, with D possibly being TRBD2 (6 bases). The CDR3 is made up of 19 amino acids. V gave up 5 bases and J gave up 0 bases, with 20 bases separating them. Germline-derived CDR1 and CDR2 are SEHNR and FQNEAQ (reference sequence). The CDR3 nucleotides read TGTGCCAGCAGCCCGAATCCTGTAGGGGACTTCTCTGGGGCCAACGTCCTGACTTTC. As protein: CASSPNPVGDFSGANVLTF.

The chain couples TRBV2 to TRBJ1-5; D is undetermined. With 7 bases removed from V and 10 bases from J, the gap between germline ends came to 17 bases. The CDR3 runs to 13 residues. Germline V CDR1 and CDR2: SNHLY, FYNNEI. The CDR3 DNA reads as TGTGCCAGCATGGAGGGCGGCCTGGAACCCCAGCATTTT. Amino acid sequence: CASMEGGLEPQHF.

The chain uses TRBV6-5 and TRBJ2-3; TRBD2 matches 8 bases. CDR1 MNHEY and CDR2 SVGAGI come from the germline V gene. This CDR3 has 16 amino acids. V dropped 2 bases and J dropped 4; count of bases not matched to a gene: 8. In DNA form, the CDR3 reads TGTGCCAGCAGTTACGTCGGGACTAGACCCTCAGATACGCAGTATTTT. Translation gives CASSYVGTRPSDTQYF.

The CDR3 DNA reads as TGTGCCAGCAGTTTAGCCCCCTCGACAGGGGCTGGTGGCTACACCTTC. It is translated as CASSLAPSTGAGGYTF. The rearrangement links TRBV27 to TRBJ1-2, with 8 bases fitting TRBD1. Trimming took 2 bases from V and 7 from J; bases not matched to a gene: 12. Germline CDR1 MNHEY, CDR2 SMNVEV (reference sequence). There are 16 residues in the CDR3.

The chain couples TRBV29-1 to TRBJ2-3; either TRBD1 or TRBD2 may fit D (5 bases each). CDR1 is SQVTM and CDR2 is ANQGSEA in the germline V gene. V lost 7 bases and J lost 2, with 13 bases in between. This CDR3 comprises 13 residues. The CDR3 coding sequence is TGCAGCGCTAACCGGGACCACACAGATACGCAGTATTTT. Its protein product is CSANRDHTDTQYF.

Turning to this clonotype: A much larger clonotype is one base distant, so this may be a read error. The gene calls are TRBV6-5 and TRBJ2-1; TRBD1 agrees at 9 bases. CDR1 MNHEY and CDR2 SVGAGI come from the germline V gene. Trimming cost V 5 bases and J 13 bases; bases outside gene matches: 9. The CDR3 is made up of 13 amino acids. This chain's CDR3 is CASSPDRGRTQFF. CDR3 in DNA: TGTGCCAGCAGTCCGGACAGGGGCCGGACCCAGTTCTTC.

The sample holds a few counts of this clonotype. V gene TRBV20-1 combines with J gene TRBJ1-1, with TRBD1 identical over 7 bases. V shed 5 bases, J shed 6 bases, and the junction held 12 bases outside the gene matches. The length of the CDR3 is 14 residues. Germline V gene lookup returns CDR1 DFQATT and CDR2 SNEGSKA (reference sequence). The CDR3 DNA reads TGCAGTGCTGCCCCCCCAGGGGGAAGGTCTGAAGCTTTCTTT. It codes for CSAAPPGGRSEAFF.

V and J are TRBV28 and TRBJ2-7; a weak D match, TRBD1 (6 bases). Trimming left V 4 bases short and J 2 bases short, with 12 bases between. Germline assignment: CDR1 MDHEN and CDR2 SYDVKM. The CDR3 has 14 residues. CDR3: CASSSNRVAYEQYF. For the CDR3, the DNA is TGTGCCAGCAGTTCGAACAGGGTGGCCTACGAGCAGTACTTC.

CDR3 sequence reads: CASSRQGSEKLFF. The DNA for the CDR3 is TGTGCCAGCAGTCGCCAGGGAAGTGAAAAACTGTTTTTT. The gene calls are TRBV27 and TRBJ1-4; tentatively, D is TRBD1 (5 bases). The CDR3 has 13 residues. In germline, CDR1 is MNHEY, CDR2 SMNVEV (reference sequence). Trimming removed 5 bases at V and 7 bases at J, with 11 bases between. The variable domain in full, with the rest retrieved from reference TRBV27 and TRBJ1-4, is EAQVTQNPRYLITVTGKKLTVTCSQNMNHEYMSWYRQDPGLGLRQIYYSMNVEVTDKGDVPEGYKVSRKEKRNFPLILESPSPNQTSLYFCASSRQGSEKLFFGSGTQLSVL.

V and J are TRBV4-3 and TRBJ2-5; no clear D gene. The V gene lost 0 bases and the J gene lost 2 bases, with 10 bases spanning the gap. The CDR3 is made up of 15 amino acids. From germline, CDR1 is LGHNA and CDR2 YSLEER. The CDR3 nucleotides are TGCGCCAGCAGCCAAGATGGAGCAGAACAAGAGACCCAGTACTTC. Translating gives CASSQDGAEQETQYF.